Shown below are 9 T cell receptor beta chains from a single sample sequenced in a study of cytomegalovirus exposure and HLA in healthy donors. 13 Jbeta primers and 60 Vbeta primers were used for the PCR. Here immunoSEQ multiplex PCR was the method, and the copy in TCRdb shows in-frame clones only, minus some. The sample consists of 90,000 to 110,000 clones, 75% of them appearing once. The sequenced sample consisted of PBMCs. These receptors all come from a middle-aged man in good health and CMV-seronegative.

This sequence joins TRBV7-2 and TRBJ1-3; no clear D gene. CDR3 length equals 15 residues. V lost 1 base and J lost 0, with 7 bases in between. Germline V gives CDR1 SGHTA, CDR2 FQGNSA. CDR3 coding DNA: TGTGCCAGCAGCTTAGGGGCCGGCTCTGGAAACACCATATATTTT. Translated, it gives CASSLGAGSGNTIYF.

This clone was seen only once. The rearrangement uses TRBV6-6 and TRBJ1-3; D may be TRBD1 (6 bases). V dropped 7 bases and J dropped 5 bases, with 15 bases sitting between them. The germline CDR1 and CDR2 sequences are MNHNY and SVGAGI (reference sequence). CDR3 length: 14 amino acids. CDR3 nucleotides: TGTGCCAGCACCACCGGGACATTAAGAAACACCATATATTTT. Protein sequence: CASTTGTLRNTIYF.

The J gene is TRBJ2-6, the V gene TRBV18, with D possibly TRBD1 on 6 matching bases. The CDR3 consists of 18 residues. Germline CDR1 reads KGHSH; CDR2 reads LQKENI. The V and J ends lost 7 bases and 0 bases respectively, with 19 bases between them. In nucleotides, the CDR3 is TGTGCCAGCTTCCCCGAGGTCCAGGGGAGCTCTGGGGCCAACGTCCTGACTTTC. Translation: CASFPEVQGSSGANVLTF. Complete variable domain (other parts from reference TRBV18 and TRBJ2-6): NAGVMQNPRHLVRRRGQEARLRCSPMKGHSHVYWYRQLPEEGLKFMVYLQKENIIDESGMPKERFSAEFPKEGPSILRIQQVVRGDSAAYFCASFPEVQGSSGANVLTFGAGSRLTVL.

The chain employs TRBV4-1 and TRBJ1-1; D is unclear. The V and J ends lost 1 base and 10 bases respectively, with 13 bases between them. Germline V gene sequence: CDR1 MGHRA, CDR2 YSYEKL. This CDR3 spans 13 amino acids. The CDR3 DNA sequence: TGCGCCAGCAGCCAAGGTATCCAAGAGCCAGCTTTCTTT. It codes for CASSQGIQEPAFF.

The rearrangement uses TRBV7-9 and TRBJ2-7; 9 bases fit TRBD1. The germline CDR1 and CDR2 sequences are SEHNR and FQNEAQ (reference sequence). This CDR3 contains 15 residues. The V segment lost 4 bases and the J segment 0 bases; nucleotides outside the gene matches: 4. The CDR3 is CASSSDRGFSYEQYF. Here the CDR3 DNA reads TGTGCCAGCAGCTCGGACAGGGGTTTCTCCTACGAGCAGTACTTC. Combining the CDR3 with reference TRBV7-9 and TRBJ2-7 gives the whole variable domain DTGVSQNPRHKITKRGQNVTFRCDPISEHNRLYWYRQTLGQGPEFLTYFQNEAQLEKSRLLSDRFSAERPKGSFSTLEIQRTEQGDSAMYLCASSSDRGFSYEQYFGPGTRLTVT.

The chain has TRBV6-5 and TRBJ1-1; D not resolved. This CDR3 has 15 amino acids. V was clipped by 0 bases and J by 2 bases, with 10 bases between them. The germline CDR1 and CDR2 sequences are MNHEY and SVGAGI. CDR3 in amino acids: CASSYSQRGNTEAFF. Written as DNA, the CDR3 is TGTGCCAGCAGTTACTCTCAGAGAGGAAACACTGAAGCTTTCTTT.

This clone has just a few counts. The chain recombines TRBV6-1 with TRBJ2-1; maybe TRBD2 (5 bases). The CDR3 runs 12 residues. Germline-derived CDR1 and CDR2 are MNHNS and SASEGT. Deletions cut 6 bases from V and 12 bases from J, with 15 bases between. The CDR3 protein is CASSYRGFRQFF. The CDR3, as DNA: TGTGCCAGCAGCTACCGCGGGTTTAGGCAGTTCTTC.

The chain couples TRBV7-2 to TRBJ2-5, with TRBD1 identical over 11 bases. The J call may be mistaken, given a closer DNA end match to TRBJ2-7. The CDR3 covers 13 residues. From germline, CDR1 is SGHTA and CDR2 FQGNSA. The DNA for the CDR3 is TGTGCCAGCAGCCTGGGACAGGGGGGCGAGCAGTACTTC. This encodes CASSLGQGGEQYF.

V usage is TRBV6-4 and J usage is TRBJ2-2, with D unclear. The germline V gene encodes CDR1 MRHNA and CDR2 SNTAGT. Trimming took 4 bases from V and 4 from J, leaving 7 bases between them. The CDR3 is 13 amino acids. The CDR3 loop reads CASSGQFTGELFF. CDR3 nucleotides: TGTGCCAGCAGTGGGCAGTTCACCGGGGAGCTGTTTTTT.